A single sample gave rise to the 29 T cell receptor beta chains below, sequenced in a study of shared clonotypes between healthy human individuals. The repertoire was sequenced with immunoSEQ multiplex PCR; TCRdb's copy has only in-frame clones and lacks some. Found here are under 600,000 clones, around 96% of them singletons; the top ten hold about 0.06%. Sequencing was carried out using naive CD4+ T cells sorted from blood. Subset given: CD45RA+ positively selected. The receptors were gathered from a woman younger than 45 in good health.

The chain joins TRBV14 to TRBJ2-7; TRBD2 agrees at 13 bases. Germline trimming cut 3 bases from V and 3 bases from J; bases unmatched to any gene: 2. The CDR3 sequence is 15 residues long. The germline V gene has CDR1 SGHDN and CDR2 FVKESK. CDR3 DNA: TGTGCCAGCAGCCATAGGACTAGCGGGAGCTACGAGCAGTACTTC. This encodes CASSHRTSGSYEQYF.

The chain combines TRBV2 with TRBJ2-2; no reliable D call. V was pared by 4 bases and J by 2 bases, with 14 bases between. CDR1 and CDR2 from the germline V gene are SNHLY and FYNNEI. The CDR3 contains 16 residues. CDR3 protein: CASSVVGLDNTGELFF. As DNA, the CDR3 is TGTGCCAGCAGTGTTGTAGGGTTGGACAACACCGGGGAGCTGTTTTTT.

The genes are TRBV10-3 and TRBJ1-4, with no clear D. Trimming stripped 2 bases from V and 8 bases from J, with 9 bases between. This CDR3 comprises 13 residues. Germline CDR1 ENHRY, CDR2 SYGVKD. The CDR3 loop is CAISEGDTEKLFF. CDR3 bases: TGTGCCATCAGTGAGGGGGATACCGAAAAACTGTTTTTT.

The chain couples TRBV27 to TRBJ1-6; D is possibly TRBD1 (5 bases). This CDR3 region has 13 residues. In germline, CDR1 is MNHEY, CDR2 SMNVEV (reference sequence). V was pared by 6 bases and J by 5 bases, with 8 bases between. CDR3 sequence reads: CASRGVNNSPLHF. CDR3 nucleotide sequence: TGTGCCAGCAGGGGGGTCAATAATTCACCCCTCCACTTT.

With respect to this clone: The CDR3 ends on some other residue instead of the conserved phenylalanine or tryptophan, so this is likely a read error. The DNA is left out, because the CDR3 cannot be placed on it with certainty; the CDR3 is given as TCRdb lists it. This chain uses TRBV27 with TRBJ1-2; TRBD1 is taken as the D call from the table, unchecked against the DNA. The length of the CDR3 is 9 amino acids, counting both ends. The germline V gene has CDR1 MNHEY and CDR2 SMNVEV (reference sequence). CDR3: CASSPRTAD.

This sequence joins TRBV2 and TRBJ1-4; TRBD1 agrees at 7 bases. Germline trimming cut 3 bases from V and 7 bases from J; bases unmatched to any gene: 5. This CDR3 contains 14 residues. The germline CDR1 and CDR2 sequences are SNHLY and FYNNEI. The CDR3 sequence: CASSEAGGSEKLFF. DNA of the CDR3: TGTGCCAGCAGTGAGGCAGGGGGGAGTGAAAAACTGTTTTTT.

This clone appeared a single time. This sequence joins TRBV2 and TRBJ2-2, with D tentatively TRBD1 or TRBD2 (5 bases each). The CDR3 consists of 15 residues. From germline, CDR1 is SNHLY and CDR2 FYNNEI. V was pared by 6 bases and J by 2 bases, with 13 bases between. Here the CDR3 reads CASRAGAPNTGELFF. The CDR3 DNA sequence: TGTGCCAGCAGGGCCGGGGCTCCAAACACCGGGGAGCTGTTTTTT.

CDR3 nucleotides: TGCGCCAGCAGCCAAGTCGGAGATAACGAGCAGTACTTC. It translates to CASSQVGDNEQYF. This rearrangement joins TRBV4-1 to TRBJ2-7; no clear D gene. CDR1 and CDR2 (germline): MGHRA, YSYEKL. The CDR3 is 13 residues long. V lost 1 base and J 5 bases, leaving 9 bases between the germline ends.

The rearrangement joins TRBV7-9 to TRBJ2-3, with TRBD2 identical over 7 bases. Germline lookup yields CDR1 SEHNR and CDR2 FQNEAQ (reference sequence). V trimming: 1 base; J trimming: 4 bases; junction bases outside the gene matches: 2. The CDR3 is 14 amino acids. The CDR3 loop is CASSLGGSSDTQYF. As DNA, the CDR3 is TGTGCCAGCAGCTTAGGCGGGAGCTCAGATACGCAGTATTTT.

With respect to this clone: The sample holds other DNA sequences that translate to the same CDR3. The chain links TRBV7-9 to TRBJ2-2, with D unclear. The germline V gene encodes CDR1 SEHNR and CDR2 FQNEAQ (reference sequence). The CDR3 covers 12 residues. Trimming stripped 1 base from V and 7 bases from J, with 4 bases between. The CDR3 protein is CASSLEVGELFF. The CDR3 DNA reads as TGTGCCAGCAGCTTAGAGGTCGGGGAGCTGTTTTTT.

The chain recombines TRBV2 with TRBJ2-5; no definite D call. Trimming pared 5 bases from V and 0 bases from J, leaving 10 bases between. The CDR3 loop spans 14 amino acids. Germline V lookup: CDR1 SNHLY, CDR2 FYNNEI. CDR3 region: CASSPLTYQETQYF. The DNA for the CDR3 is TGTGCCAGCAGTCCTCTAACGTACCAAGAGACCCAGTACTTC. The entire variable domain, with the rest obtained from reference TRBV2 and TRBJ2-5, is as follows: EPEVTQTPSHQVTQMGQEVILRCVPISNHLYFYWYRQILGQKVEFLVSFYNNEISEKSEIFDDQFSVERPDGSNFTLKIRSTKLEDSAMYFCASSPLTYQETQYFGPGTRLLVL.

This sequence joins TRBV28 and TRBJ2-7; TRBD1 matches 8 bases. V lost 8 bases to trimming and J lost 2 bases; unmatched junction nucleotides: 11. Germline V lookup: CDR1 MDHEN, CDR2 SYDVKM. This CDR3 contains 15 residues. CDR3 protein: CASGRLGTGTYEQYF. CDR3 DNA sequence: TGTGCCAGCGGACGGCTCGGGACAGGAACCTACGAGCAGTACTTC.

The V and J genes are TRBV4-1 and TRBJ2-5; 10 positions match TRBD2. The J call may be wrong; the DNA end is better matched by TRBJ2-7. Germline assignment: CDR1 MGHRA and CDR2 YSYEKL. This CDR3 spans 17 amino acids. The CDR3 coding sequence is TGCGCCAGCAGCCAAGATTGGCTAGCGGGAGTCCCCTACGAGCAGTACTTC. Translation gives CASSQDWLAGVPYEQYF.

The chain carries TRBV6-1 and TRBJ2-7; possible D gene TRBD2, 6 bases. The CDR3 has 15 amino acids. Trimming cost V 0 bases and J 7 bases, with 16 bases left between them. Germline CDR1 is MNHNS and CDR2 is SASEGT. The CDR3 DNA follows: TGTGCCAGCAGTGAAGCAGTAGGAGGGCCGGGGGAGCAGTACTTC. Translated: CASSEAVGGPGEQYF.

The rearrangement joins TRBV6-1 to TRBJ1-2, with a weak D call TRBD1 (5 bases). V lost 3 bases and J lost 6, with 5 bases in between. CDR3 length: 11 amino acids. CDR1 and CDR2 from the germline V gene are MNHNS and SASEGT. The DNA for the CDR3 is TGTGCCAGCAGTGACAGGGATGGCTACACCTTC. Its translation is CASSDRDGYTF.

The chain joins TRBV6-1 to TRBJ2-7; D is perhaps TRBD2 (5 bases). The V gene's germline CDR1 is MNHNS and CDR2 SASEGT. Trimming shortened V by 3 bases and J by 4 bases, and 10 bases separated the two germline ends. There are 13 residues in the CDR3. The chain's CDR3 is CASSEEPGYEQYF. Here the CDR3 DNA reads TGTGCCAGCAGTGAGGAACCGGGGTACGAGCAGTACTTC.

This clone was observed once. This chain joins TRBV27 and TRBJ2-1; D unresolved. The CDR3 spans 14 residues. Germline assignment: CDR1 MNHEY and CDR2 SMNVEV (reference sequence). Trimming cost V 5 bases and J 7 bases, with 15 bases left between them. CDR3 bases: TGTGCCAGCAGTCCGACACTACGGCGGAATGAGCAGTTCTTC. Encoded protein: CASSPTLRRNEQFF.

The chain joins TRBV5-5 to TRBJ2-7, with TRBD2 matching 11 bases. With 4 bases clipped from V and 4 bases from J, the junction kept 13 bases outside the gene matches. Germline CDR1 reads SGHKS; CDR2 reads YYEKEE (reference sequence). CDR3 length equals 17 residues. The DNA for the CDR3 is TGTGCCAGCAGCGCCAACGGGGTAGCGGGAGGGTTTTACGAGCAGTACTTC. It encodes CASSANGVAGGFYEQYF.

The chain carries TRBV7-9 and TRBJ1-3; unclear D gene. Trimming removed 1 base from V and 0 bases from J, with 13 bases in between. This CDR3 has 17 amino acids. CDR1 is SEHNR and CDR2 is FQNEAQ in the germline V gene (reference sequence). CDR3: CASSLDRAILSGNTIYF. CDR3 in DNA: TGTGCCAGCAGCTTAGACCGGGCCATACTCTCTGGAAACACCATATATTTT.

The V gene is TRBV27, the J gene TRBJ1-1; 7 nucleotides match TRBD1. The CDR3 contains 14 residues. The V gene end was trimmed by 6 bases and the J gene end by 0 bases; junction bases not matched to a gene: 4. Germline assignment: CDR1 MNHEY and CDR2 SMNVEV (reference sequence). The chain's CDR3 is CASRGQHLNTEAFF. The CDR3 nucleotides are TGTGCCAGCAGGGGACAGCACCTGAACACTGAAGCTTTCTTT.

The rearrangement joins TRBV4-1 to TRBJ2-3; TRBD1 matches at 7 bases. The CDR3 totals 17 residues. V trimming: 0 bases; J trimming: 0 bases; junction bases outside the gene matches: 6. Germline lookup yields CDR1 MGHRA and CDR2 YSYEKL. The CDR3 loop reads CASSQDNGQASTDTQYF. CDR3 in DNA: TGCGCCAGCAGCCAAGATAACGGACAGGCCAGCACAGATACGCAGTATTTT.

The chain employs TRBV28 and TRBJ1-3; D gene uncertain. The CDR3 is 15 residues long. Trimming shortened V by 3 bases and J by 3 bases, and 12 bases separated the two germline ends. Germline-derived CDR1 and CDR2 are MDHEN and SYDVKM. The CDR3 nucleotides are TGTGCCAGCAGTTTTCCCCGGGCCGATGGAAACACCATATATTTT. Translation: CASSFPRADGNTIYF.

The chain recombines TRBV5-1 with TRBJ2-7, with 10 positions matching TRBD1. CDR1 is SGHRS and CDR2 is YFSETQ in the germline V gene. The CDR3 runs 14 residues. The trim removed 5 bases at V and 8 bases at J, leaving 10 bases unmatched. In DNA, the CDR3 is TGCGCCAGCAGTTCCGGGACAGGGGCCTTACAGCAGTACTTC. Translated: CASSSGTGALQQYF.

CDR3 residues: CASSRSTTSGSSYNEQFF. CDR3 nucleotide sequence: TGTGCCAGCTCTCGCAGCACTACTAGCGGGAGCTCCTACAATGAGCAGTTCTTC. V usage is TRBV18 and J usage is TRBJ2-1; 11 bases match TRBD2. The V gene's germline CDR1 is KGHSH and CDR2 LQKENI. Trimming cost V 6 bases and J 0 bases; bases outside gene matches: 10. The CDR3 is 18 residues long.

The chain recombines TRBV5-6 with TRBJ2-5; the D gene is possibly TRBD1 (6 bases). The germline gives CDR1 SGHDT, CDR2 YYEEEE. Trimming took off 4 bases at V and 1 base at J, with 14 bases between the two ends. The CDR3 extends over 15 amino acids. The CDR3 here is CASSPRQVVQETQYF. The CDR3 DNA reads TGTGCCAGCAGCCCCCGACAGGTTGTCCAAGAGACCCAGTACTTC.

V is TRBV28 and J is TRBJ2-7, with 7 bases aligning to TRBD1. CDR1 and CDR2 from the germline V gene are MDHEN and SYDVKM. CDR3 length equals 14 residues. The V gene end was trimmed by 4 bases and the J gene end by 4 bases; junction bases not matched to a gene: 7. For the CDR3, the DNA is TGTGCCAGCAGTTCCTCGGACAGGATATACGAGCAGTACTTC. This codes for CASSSSDRIYEQYF.

This chain links TRBV23-1 with TRBJ2-7; perhaps TRBD1 as D (6 bases). TRBV23-1 carries the ORF label, with uncertain function. The V end was cut by 1 base, the J end by 3 bases, with 16 bases between. The CDR3 is 16 amino acids. The CDR3 is CASSQCRTEPNYEQYF. Here the CDR3 DNA reads TGCGCCAGCAGTCAATGCAGGACAGAACCTAACTACGAGCAGTACTTC.

The chain has TRBV6-5 and TRBJ2-5; D gene ambiguous. The CDR3 covers 14 residues. Germline V gene lookup returns CDR1 MNHEY and CDR2 SVGAGI. V was cut by 0 bases and J by 2 bases, with 7 bases left in between. In DNA, the CDR3 is TGTGCCAGCAGTTACTCGACTGAGCAAGAGACCCAGTACTTC. It yields the protein CASSYSTEQETQYF.

The chain joins TRBV5-1 to TRBJ2-1; 7 bases are shared with TRBD1. Germline assignment: CDR1 SGHRS and CDR2 YFSETQ. The CDR3 is made up of 19 amino acids. V gave up 4 bases and J gave up 4 bases; unmatched junction bases: 20. Written as DNA, the CDR3 is TGCGCCAGCAGCCGACGCTATAATTACGTTGGGACAGATTACAATGAGCAGTTCTTC. It encodes CASSRRYNYVGTDYNEQFF.